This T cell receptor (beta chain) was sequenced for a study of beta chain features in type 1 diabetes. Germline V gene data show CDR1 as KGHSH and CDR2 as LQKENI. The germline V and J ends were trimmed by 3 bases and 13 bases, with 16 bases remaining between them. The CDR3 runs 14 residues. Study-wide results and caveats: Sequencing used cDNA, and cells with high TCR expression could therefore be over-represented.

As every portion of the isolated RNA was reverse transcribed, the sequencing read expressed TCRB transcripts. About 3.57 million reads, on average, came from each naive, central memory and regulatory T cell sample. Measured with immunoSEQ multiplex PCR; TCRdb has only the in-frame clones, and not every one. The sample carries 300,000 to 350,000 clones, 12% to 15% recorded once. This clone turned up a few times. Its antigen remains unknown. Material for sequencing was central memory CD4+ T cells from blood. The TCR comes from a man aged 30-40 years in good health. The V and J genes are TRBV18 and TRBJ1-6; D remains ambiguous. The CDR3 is CASSPSRLGSPLHF. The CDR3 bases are TGTGCCAGCTCACCGTCCAGACTTGGATCCCCCCTCCACTTT.